This TCR beta chain originates from a study of blood T cell repertoires in COVID-19. Germline-derived CDR1 and CDR2 are MNHEY and SVGAGI. Trimming stripped 2 bases from V and 0 bases from J, with 11 bases between. The CDR3 contains 15 residues. Per the original data handling: Reference gene primer amplification gave estimated nucleated cell counts. The repertoire was sequenced with immunoSEQ multiplex PCR; TCRdb's copy has only in-frame clones and lacks some. The V and J calls and clone size were taken over from that table, and D and trimming were inferred from the DNA. The profile shows around 230,000 clones, 85% to 90% of them singletons. This clone showed up just a few times. Recruitment covered roughly 22 US areas and drew participants whose ages spanned about 18 to 90 years.

The sequencing input was PBMCs or T cells enriched from blood (not recorded which). J is TRBJ2-7 and V is TRBV6-5; maybe TRBD2 (6 bases). This receptor was taken from a woman aged 25 to 39 with acute COVID-19. The CDR3 spells CASSYRDGSSYEQYF. In nucleotides, the CDR3 is TGTGCCAGCAGTTACCGGGACGGGAGCTCCTACGAGCAGTACTTC.